This T cell receptor beta chain was identified in a study of blood T cell repertoires in COVID-19 (dated by TCRdb to the early 2020s). For the study in its entirety: Samples from collaborators originated in the United States, Italy and Spain and spanned both the acute and convalescent phases of COVID-19. The prospective study material was composed of cDNA or gDNA derived from T cells, B-cell-depleted T cells, or PBMCs. Subjects who had been exposed to COVID-19, were actively infected with it, or had recovered from it provided the deeply sampled blood TCRbeta repertoires that made up the dataset. The repertoires were released in a freely available public database meant as a resource for research on the immune response to SARS-CoV-2. The samples were drawn from two sources: the first 160 participants of the ongoing ImmuneRACE study, and 950 to 1,500 subjects contributed by 6 global collaborators. Nearly every sample came with metadata listing a de-identified subject ID, COVID-19 status, age in years and sex. Where available, HLA class I and class II types were taken from metadata supplied by the sample provider and were not determined by assay-based typing.

TCRbeta CDR3 regions were amplified from genomic DNA by means of the immunoSEQ Assay, a bias-controlled multiplex PCR. The authors' analysis ran thus. Nucleated cell counts per sample were estimated from amplification of reference gene primers within the assay. Sequence reads were collapsed and filtered to measure the absolute abundance of every unique TCRbeta CDR3 rearrangement. For each sample, productive Simpson clonality was calculated as the square root of Simpson's diversity index over productive rearrangements. TCRdb re-hosts the immuneACCESS table, in-frame sequences only. Its copies lack some clones; in the studies checked, an unresolved V gene accounts for under half of them, and the cause for the rest is not known. V and J calls and clone size are those listed in that table; D and trimming were worked out from the DNA. The sample profile shows about 360,000 clones; 87% of them were found once. The ten largest clones add up to approximately 1.3% of the sample.

Including the terminal cysteine and phenylalanine, the CDR3 comprises 13 residues. Only the CDR3 region is kept as DNA, spanning 39 bases read in frame from base 1. The V end gives up 3 bases and the J end 11 bases, leaving 8 bases in the junction not matched to a gene. CDR1 and CDR2 are drawn from the germline V gene (reference sequence): LNHDA, SQIVND. In the case of this clone: Which antigen it targets is not known. It has no much larger one-base neighbor in the sample; base qualities were not kept.

Participants in the prospective study were enrolled through a virtual design, were aged about 18 to 90 years, and lived in roughly 25 United States geographic areas. In the prospective study, participants were assigned to cohorts based on the clinical history participants reported in a screening survey and a study questionnaire. Recovered participants in ImmuneRACE Cohort 3 were defined by two consecutive negative NP/OP PCR tests, clearance by a healthcare professional, or resolution of symptoms. Mobile phlebotomists in the prospective study collected whole blood, serum and a nasopharyngeal or oropharyngeal swab from every participant. Prospective study participants could optionally give additional blood draws and questionnaires over an approximately 2-month period. Before DNA extraction, blood samples from the prospective study were shipped at room temperature or frozen. The paper as a whole reports these results and caveats: The amount of clinical and demographic metadata varied by source and participant and was provided uncurated.

This sequence uses TRBV19 and TRBJ1-1; 8 bases in between match TRBD1. The source of this sequence is a young man who had recovered from COVID-19. Sequenced material: PBMCs or T cells enriched from blood (not recorded which). The DNA is as follows: TGTGCCAGTAGTATTGACAGGGGAGTTTACGCTTTCTTT. Its protein product is CASSIDRGVYAFF.